The 3 T cell receptor beta chains in this list originate from one sample, sequenced in a study of vaccination and CD4 T cells after COVID-19. Sequencing of cultured CD4+ T cell DNA used the Oncomine TCR Beta short-read assay. TCRdb analysed the PCR reads with MiXCR anew, one entry per CDR3 protein. The sample shows about 2,100 distinct CDR3 sequences, around 26% of them seen only once. No antigens are known for them. Treatment reported: approximately 10-day PBMC culture with coronavirus spike peptide pools or control peptides (ViraFEST assay). The source was CD4+ T cells from blood, cultured in vitro, collected after SARS-CoV-2 vaccination. The receptors shown here come from a human donor who had recovered from COVID-19.

J is TRBJ1-1 and V is TRBV7-9; D not certain. The CDR3 sequence is 15 residues long. V was pared by 0 bases and J by 1 base, with 9 bases between. Germline CDR1 reads SEHNR; CDR2 reads FQNEAQ (reference sequence). CDR3 coding DNA: TGTGCCAGCAGCTTAGCTGGTCAGTCGAACACTGAAGCTTTCTTT. The encoded protein is CASSLAGQSNTEAFF. Using reference TRBV7-9 and TRBJ1-1 for the parts outside the CDR3, the full variable domain is DTGVSQNPRHKITKRGQNVTFRCDPISEHNRLYWYRQTLGQGPEFLTYFQNEAQLEKSRLLSDRFSAERPKGSFSTLEIQRTEQGDSAMYLCASSLAGQSNTEAFFGQGTRLTVV.

The J gene is TRBJ2-3, the V gene TRBV2, with D perhaps given as TRBD1 or TRBD2 (5 bases each). Germline V gene lookup returns CDR1 SNHLY and CDR2 FYNNEI. Trimming left V 8 bases short and J 2 bases short, with 14 bases between. The CDR3 runs to 14 residues. The CDR3 DNA is TGTGCCAGCTTCCCTGGGGGAGCCACAGATACGCAGTATTTT. Residues: CASFPGGATDTQYF.

By share, this clonotype counts as medium-sized (0.01 to 0.1%). The genes are TRBV5-5 and TRBJ2-7; tentatively, D is TRBD1 (5 bases). From germline, CDR1 is SGHKS and CDR2 YYEKEE (reference sequence). Trimming stripped 0 bases from V and 5 bases from J, with 15 bases between. The CDR3 has 15 amino acids. CDR3 DNA sequence: TGTGCCAGCAGCTTGGGGGCAGGGTCCCCGGACGAGCAGTACTTC. As protein: CASSLGAGSPDEQYF.